The clone carrying this TCR beta chain was found a few times. Its antigen is as yet unknown. 5'RACE primed from the constant segment yielded TCR alpha and TCR beta cDNA libraries bearing sample barcodes and UMIs. TCRdb re-called the 5' RACE reads through MiXCR, storing one row per CDR3 protein. Of fewer than 150,000 distinct CDR3 sequences listed, 11% to 15% are singletons. Per the germline V gene, CDR1 is LNHNV and CDR2 is YYDKDF (reference sequence). J was trimmed by 2 bases and V by 4 bases; bases with no gene match: 5. The CDR3 totals 14 residues. These data are taken from a study of T-cell memory formation after mild COVID-19. Regarding the study as a whole: A balance of CD4 and CD8 characterized clones contracting day 15 to 85, whereas later expanders leaned CD4+.

This sequence joins TRBV15 and TRBJ2-7, with 7 bases identical to TRBD1. Input material: PBMCs or a T cell subset sorted from them (not recorded which). The TCR was taken from an adult woman who had mild COVID-19 (a few samples of this study predate the infection). Cell type and time point are not known. The CDR3 here is CATSTGTDTYEQYF. DNA for the CDR3: TGTGCCACCAGCACCGGGACAGATACCTACGAGCAGTACTTC.